The 10 T cell receptor beta chains below were found in one sample sequenced in a study of technical replicates of blood from several donors. Only in-frame clones appear in the TCRdb table, and some are missing; sequencing was by immunoSEQ multiplex PCR. The sample lists about 53,000 clones, about 82% occurring once. Source material: PBMCs. The receptor set was obtained from a human donor in good health. Some clones in this sample may be carry-over from other donors' samples.

The J gene is TRBJ1-4, the V gene TRBV4-3; 9 nucleotides match TRBD1. Per the germline V gene, CDR1 is LGHNA and CDR2 is YSLEER. The length of the CDR3 is 14 residues. Trimming at V came to 4 bases and at J to 7 bases, leaving 4 bases not matched to a gene. CDR3 sequence reads: CASSPGTGFEKLFF. The CDR3 DNA follows: TGCGCCAGCAGCCCCGGGACAGGGTTTGAAAAACTGTTTTTT.

The chain recombines TRBV11-2 with TRBJ2-2, with a weak D call TRBD2 (5 bases). The CDR3 runs 15 residues. V gave up 5 bases and J gave up 7 bases, with 17 bases separating them. Germline loops: CDR1 SGHAT, CDR2 FQNNGV. CDR3 protein: CASSIVATTVGELFF. CDR3 DNA sequence: TGTGCCAGCAGCATAGTAGCGACTACGGTCGGGGAGCTGTTTTTT.

This clone was picked up one time. V and J are TRBV4-2 and TRBJ2-7; 8 positions match TRBD2. This CDR3 comprises 15 residues. Germline lookup yields CDR1 LGHNA and CDR2 YNFKEQ. After removal of 0 bases from V and 4 bases from J, the junction contained 5 bases not matched to a gene. CDR3 in DNA: TGTGCCAGCAGCCAAGAGCTACTAGCGGAATACGAGCAGTACTTC. Protein: CASSQELLAEYEQYF.

The rearrangement links TRBV30 to TRBJ2-7, with a possible D match to TRBD2 (6 bases). The CDR3 spans 16 residues. Germline V gene sequence: CDR1 GTSNPN, CDR2 SVGIG (reference sequence). Between the trimmed V and J ends, which lost 2 bases and 2 bases, there was a span of 19 bases. CDR3: CAWSPARGSGTYEQYF. The CDR3 DNA follows: TGTGCCTGGAGTCCCGCGCGGGGTAGCGGAACCTACGAGCAGTACTTC.

The chain couples TRBV4-1 to TRBJ1-1, with a possible D match to TRBD1 (6 bases). Trimming pared 3 bases from V and 6 bases from J, leaving 20 bases between. This CDR3 has 16 amino acids. CDR1 MGHRA and CDR2 YSYEKL come from the germline V gene. CDR3 coding DNA: TGCGCCAGCAGCCACCCAACCACAGGGCGGTGGGCTGAAGCTTTCTTT. Its protein is CASSHPTTGRWAEAFF.

V usage is TRBV5-8 and J usage is TRBJ2-1; D uncertain. CDR3 size: 15 residues. The germline V gene has CDR1 SGHTS and CDR2 YDEGEE. The germline V and J ends were trimmed by 2 bases and 10 bases, with 19 bases remaining between them. CDR3 amino acids: CASSFGEYWRSEQFF. In DNA, the CDR3 is TGTGCCAGCAGCTTTGGAGAATACTGGAGATCAGAGCAGTTCTTC.

The CDR3 nucleotides are TGTGCCAGCAGACCTGGGTGGGGGGCCGGGGAGCTGTTTTTT. Its protein is CASRPGWGAGELFF. V gene TRBV27 combines with J gene TRBJ2-2; the D gene is possibly TRBD2 (6 bases). V was clipped by 6 bases and J by 6 bases, with 14 bases between them. CDR1 and CDR2 (germline): MNHEY, SMNVEV (reference sequence). The CDR3 has 14 residues.

The chain recombines TRBV7-2 with TRBJ1-1; D gene ambiguous. Germline lookup yields CDR1 SGHTA and CDR2 FQGNSA. Trimming shortened V by 5 bases and J by 1 base, and 14 bases separated the two germline ends. There are 15 residues in the CDR3. CDR3 sequence reads: CASSLDWTGNTEAFF. The CDR3 DNA reads as TGTGCCAGCAGCCTAGACTGGACTGGGAACACTGAAGCTTTCTTT.

The V and J genes are TRBV7-3 and TRBJ1-1; no clear D gene. Germline CDR1 and CDR2: SGHTA and FQGTGA. The CDR3 is 13 amino acids. V was trimmed by 2 bases and J by 5 bases, leaving 9 bases between them. CDR3 DNA: TGTGCCAGCAGCTTAGGTCAGCGGACTGAAGCTTTCTTT. Its protein product is CASSLGQRTEAFF.

The rearrangement uses TRBV4-2 and TRBJ2-7, with D maybe TRBD2 (7 bases). Trimming shortened V by 9 bases and J by 3 bases, and 15 bases separated the two germline ends. The CDR3 totals 13 residues. CDR1 is LGHNA and CDR2 is YNFKEQ in the germline V gene. This CDR3 is CASWAGEGYEQYF. The CDR3 region has the DNA TGTGCCAGTTGGGCAGGGGAGGGCTACGAGCAGTACTTC.